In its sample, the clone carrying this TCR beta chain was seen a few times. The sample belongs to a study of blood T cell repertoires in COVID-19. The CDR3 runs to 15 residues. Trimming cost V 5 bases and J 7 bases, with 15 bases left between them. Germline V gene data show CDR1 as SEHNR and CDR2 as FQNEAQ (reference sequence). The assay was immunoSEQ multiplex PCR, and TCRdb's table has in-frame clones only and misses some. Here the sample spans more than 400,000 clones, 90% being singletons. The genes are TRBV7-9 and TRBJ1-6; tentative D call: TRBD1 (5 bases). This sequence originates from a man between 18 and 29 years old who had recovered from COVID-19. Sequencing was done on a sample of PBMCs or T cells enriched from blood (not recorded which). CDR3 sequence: CASSPRSGANSPLHF. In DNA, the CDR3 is TGTGCCAGCAGCCCCCGATCTGGGGCAAATTCACCCCTCCACTTT.